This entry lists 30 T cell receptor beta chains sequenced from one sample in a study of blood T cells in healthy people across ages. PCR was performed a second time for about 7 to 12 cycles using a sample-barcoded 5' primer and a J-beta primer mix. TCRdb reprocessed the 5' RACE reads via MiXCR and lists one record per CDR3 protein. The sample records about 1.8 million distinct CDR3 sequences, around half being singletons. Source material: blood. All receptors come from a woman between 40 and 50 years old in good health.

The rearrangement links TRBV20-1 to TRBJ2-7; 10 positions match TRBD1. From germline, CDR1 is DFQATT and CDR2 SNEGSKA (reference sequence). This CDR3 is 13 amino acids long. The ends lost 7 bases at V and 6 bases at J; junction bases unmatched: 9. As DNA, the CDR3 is TGCAGTGTCCGACAGGGGGCGGTTAGCGAGCAGTACTTC. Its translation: CSVRQGAVSEQYF.

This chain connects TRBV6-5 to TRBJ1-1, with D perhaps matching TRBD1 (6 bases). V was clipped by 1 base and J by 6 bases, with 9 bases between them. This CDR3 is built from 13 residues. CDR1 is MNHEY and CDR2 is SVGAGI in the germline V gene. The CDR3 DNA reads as TGTGCCAGCAGTTACTTGGACAGTTCTGAAGCTTTCTTT. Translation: CASSYLDSSEAFF.

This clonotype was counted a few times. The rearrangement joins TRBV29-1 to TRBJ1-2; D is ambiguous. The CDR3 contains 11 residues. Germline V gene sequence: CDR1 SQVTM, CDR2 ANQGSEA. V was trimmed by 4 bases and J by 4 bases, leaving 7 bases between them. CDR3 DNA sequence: TGCAGCGTTGGAAGCCCCTATGGCTACACCTTC. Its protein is CSVGSPYGYTF.

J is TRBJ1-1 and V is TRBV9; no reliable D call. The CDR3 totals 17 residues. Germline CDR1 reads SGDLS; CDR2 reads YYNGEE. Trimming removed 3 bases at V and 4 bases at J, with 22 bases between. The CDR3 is CASSARIGRTTSTEAFF. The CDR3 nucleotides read TGTGCCAGCAGCGCCCGGATAGGGAGGACCACAAGCACTGAAGCTTTCTTT.

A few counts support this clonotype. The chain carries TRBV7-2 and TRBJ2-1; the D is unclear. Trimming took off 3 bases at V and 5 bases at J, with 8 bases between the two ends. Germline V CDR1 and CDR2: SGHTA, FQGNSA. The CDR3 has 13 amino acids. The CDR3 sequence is CASSFSPNNEQFF. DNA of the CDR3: TGTGCCAGCAGCTTCTCGCCGAACAATGAGCAGTTCTTC.

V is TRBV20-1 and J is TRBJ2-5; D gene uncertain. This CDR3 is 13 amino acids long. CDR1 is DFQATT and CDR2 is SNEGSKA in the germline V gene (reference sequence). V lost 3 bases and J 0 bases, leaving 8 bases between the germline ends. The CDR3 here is CSASPSYQETQYF. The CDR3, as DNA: TGCAGTGCTAGTCCCAGCTACCAAGAGACCCAGTACTTC.

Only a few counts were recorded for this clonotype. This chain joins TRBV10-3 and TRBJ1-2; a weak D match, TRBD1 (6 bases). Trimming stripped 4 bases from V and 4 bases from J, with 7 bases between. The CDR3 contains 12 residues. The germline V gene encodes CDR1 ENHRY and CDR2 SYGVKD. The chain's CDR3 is CAISGTVYGYTF. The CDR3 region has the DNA TGTGCCATCAGTGGGACAGTCTATGGCTACACCTTC.

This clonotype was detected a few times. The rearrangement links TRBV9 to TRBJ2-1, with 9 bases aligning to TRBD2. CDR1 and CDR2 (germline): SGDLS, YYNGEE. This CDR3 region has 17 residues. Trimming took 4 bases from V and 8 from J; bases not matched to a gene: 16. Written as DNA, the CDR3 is TGTGCCAGCAGCCCGATAGGGGGCAGCGGGGGGCGCGATGAGCAGTTCTTC. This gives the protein CASSPIGGSGGRDEQFF.

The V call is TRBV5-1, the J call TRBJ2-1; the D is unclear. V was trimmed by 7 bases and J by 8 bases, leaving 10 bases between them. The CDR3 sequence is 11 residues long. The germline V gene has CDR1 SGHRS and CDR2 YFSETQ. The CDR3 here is CASHFGDEQFF. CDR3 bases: TGCGCCAGCCACTTCGGCGATGAGCAGTTCTTC.

The CDR3 sequence is CSARDPNLAGVVGYNEQFF. The CDR3 DNA reads TGCAGTGCTAGAGACCCAAACCTAGCGGGGGTGGTTGGATACAATGAGCAGTTCTTC. V and J are TRBV20-1 and TRBJ2-1; 10 positions agree with TRBD2. Germline values: CDR1 DFQATT, CDR2 SNEGSKA (reference sequence). The CDR3 consists of 19 residues. With V trimmed by 0 bases and J by 4 bases, 15 bases remained unmatched.

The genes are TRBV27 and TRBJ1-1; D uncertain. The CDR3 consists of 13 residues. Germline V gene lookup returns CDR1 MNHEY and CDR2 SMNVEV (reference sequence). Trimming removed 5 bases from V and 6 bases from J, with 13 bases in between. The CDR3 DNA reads TGTGCCAGCAGTCCCTTAATCACTTCTGAAGCTTTCTTT. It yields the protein CASSPLITSEAFF.

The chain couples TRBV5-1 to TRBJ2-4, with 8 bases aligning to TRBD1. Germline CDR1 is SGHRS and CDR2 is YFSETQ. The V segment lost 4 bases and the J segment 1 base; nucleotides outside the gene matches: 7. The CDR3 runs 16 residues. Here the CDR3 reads CASSPDRVGAKNIQYF. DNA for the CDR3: TGCGCCAGCAGCCCGGACAGGGTTGGGGCCAAAAACATTCAGTACTTC.

CDR3 nucleotides: TGTGCCAGCAGCAACAGAGAACTAGAGAGCACAGATACGCAGTATTTT. Translated: CASSNRELESTDTQYF. The J gene is TRBJ2-3, the V gene TRBV7-9; D may be TRBD2 (5 bases). Germline CDR1 SEHNR, CDR2 FQNEAQ (reference sequence). CDR3 length: 16 residues. V dropped 5 bases and J dropped 0 bases, with 15 bases sitting between them.

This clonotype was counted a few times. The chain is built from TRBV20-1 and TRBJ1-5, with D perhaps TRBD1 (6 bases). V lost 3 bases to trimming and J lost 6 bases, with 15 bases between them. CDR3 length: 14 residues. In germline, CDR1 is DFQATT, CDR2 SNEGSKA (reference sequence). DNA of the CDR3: TGCAGTGCTAGGGATAACAGGGTGGTTCAGCCCCAGCATTTT. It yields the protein CSARDNRVVQPQHF.

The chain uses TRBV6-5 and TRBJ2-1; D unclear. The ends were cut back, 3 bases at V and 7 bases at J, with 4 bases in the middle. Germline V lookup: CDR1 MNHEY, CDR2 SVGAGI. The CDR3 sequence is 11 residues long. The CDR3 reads CASSYWNEQFF. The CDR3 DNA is TGTGCCAGCAGTTATTGGAATGAGCAGTTCTTC.

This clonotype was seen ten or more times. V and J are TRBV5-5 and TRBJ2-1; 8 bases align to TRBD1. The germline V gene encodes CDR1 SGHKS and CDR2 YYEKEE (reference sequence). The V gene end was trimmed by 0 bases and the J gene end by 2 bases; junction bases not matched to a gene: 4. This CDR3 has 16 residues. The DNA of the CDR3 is TGTGCCAGCAGCTTGGTAGGGACAGGAGCCTACAATGAGCAGTTCTTC. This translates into CASSLVGTGAYNEQFF. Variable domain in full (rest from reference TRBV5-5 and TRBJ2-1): DAGVTQSPTHLIKTRGQQVTLRCSPISGHKSVSWYQQVLGQGPQFIFQYYEKEERGRGNFPDRFSARQFPNYSSELNVNALLLGDSALYLCASSLVGTGAYNEQFFGPGTRLTVL.

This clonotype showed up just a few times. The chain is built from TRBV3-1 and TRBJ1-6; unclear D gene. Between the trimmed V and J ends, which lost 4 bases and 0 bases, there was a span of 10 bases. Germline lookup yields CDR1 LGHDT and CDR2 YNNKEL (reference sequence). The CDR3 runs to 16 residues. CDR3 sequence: CASSPAVLSYNSPLHF. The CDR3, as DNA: TGTGCCAGCAGCCCCGCGGTTCTCTCCTATAATTCACCCCTCCACTTT.

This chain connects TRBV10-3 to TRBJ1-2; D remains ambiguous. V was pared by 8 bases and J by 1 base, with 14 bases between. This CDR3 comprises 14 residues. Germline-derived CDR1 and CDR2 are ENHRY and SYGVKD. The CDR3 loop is CAIPTEKSNYGYTF. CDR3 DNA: TGTGCCATCCCAACAGAAAAAAGTAACTATGGCTACACCTTC.

The DNA for the CDR3 is TGTGCCAGCAGCCAATGGTCCGGGGAAAAACTGTTTTTT. Translating gives CASSQWSGEKLFF. The chain employs TRBV12-3 or TRBV12-4 and TRBJ1-4; D call uncertain. The V end was cut by 6 bases, the J end by 8 bases, with 13 bases between. The CDR3 consists of 13 residues.

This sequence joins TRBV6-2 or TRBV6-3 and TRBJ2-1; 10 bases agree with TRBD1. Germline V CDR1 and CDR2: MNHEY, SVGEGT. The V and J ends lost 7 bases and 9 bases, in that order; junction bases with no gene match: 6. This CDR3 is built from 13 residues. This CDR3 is CASNPGQGCEQFF. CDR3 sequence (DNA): TGTGCCAGCAATCCGGGACAGGGGTGTGAGCAGTTCTTC.

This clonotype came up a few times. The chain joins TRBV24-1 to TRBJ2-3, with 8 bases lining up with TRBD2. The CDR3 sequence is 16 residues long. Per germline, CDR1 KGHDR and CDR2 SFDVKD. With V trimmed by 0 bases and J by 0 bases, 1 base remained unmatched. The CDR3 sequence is CATSDLGGGSTDTQYF. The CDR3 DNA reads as TGTGCCACCAGTGATTTGGGCGGGGGGAGCACAGATACGCAGTATTTT.

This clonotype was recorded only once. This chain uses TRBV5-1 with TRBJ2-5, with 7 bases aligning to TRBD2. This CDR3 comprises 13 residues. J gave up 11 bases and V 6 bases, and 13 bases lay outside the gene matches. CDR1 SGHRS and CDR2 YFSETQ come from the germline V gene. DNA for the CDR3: TGCGCCAGCACCCTCGGACTAGGAGATGAGCAGTACTTC. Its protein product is CASTLGLGDEQYF.

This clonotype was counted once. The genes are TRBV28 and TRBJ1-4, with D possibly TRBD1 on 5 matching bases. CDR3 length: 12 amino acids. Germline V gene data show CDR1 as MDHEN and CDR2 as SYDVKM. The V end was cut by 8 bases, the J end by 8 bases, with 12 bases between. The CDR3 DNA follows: TGTGCCAGCGCTGACAGTTTGGAAAAACTGTTTTTT. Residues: CASADSLEKLFF.

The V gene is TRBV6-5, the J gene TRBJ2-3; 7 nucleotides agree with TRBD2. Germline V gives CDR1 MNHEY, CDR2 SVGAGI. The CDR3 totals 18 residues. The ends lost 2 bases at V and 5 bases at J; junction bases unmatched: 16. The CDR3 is CASSYPPLAGQAGDTQYF. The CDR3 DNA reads TGTGCCAGCAGTTACCCACCCTTAGCGGGCCAGGCGGGAGATACGCAGTATTTT.

The CDR3 loop is CASSQLEGISSPLHF. The CDR3 DNA sequence: TGTGCCAGCAGTCAGCTGGAAGGGATCAGTTCACCCCTCCACTTT. This chain joins TRBV27 and TRBJ1-6; D is unresolved. The V end lost 5 bases, the J end lost 9 bases, and 17 bases lay between the germline ends. The CDR3 sequence is 15 residues long. CDR1 MNHEY and CDR2 SMNVEV come from the germline V gene (reference sequence).

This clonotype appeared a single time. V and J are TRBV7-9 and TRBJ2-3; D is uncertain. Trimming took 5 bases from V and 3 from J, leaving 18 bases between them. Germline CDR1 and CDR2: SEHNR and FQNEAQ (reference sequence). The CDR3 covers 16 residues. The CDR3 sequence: CASSQPGAIRTDTQYF. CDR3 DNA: TGTGCCAGCAGCCAACCAGGAGCAATAAGGACAGATACGCAGTATTTT.

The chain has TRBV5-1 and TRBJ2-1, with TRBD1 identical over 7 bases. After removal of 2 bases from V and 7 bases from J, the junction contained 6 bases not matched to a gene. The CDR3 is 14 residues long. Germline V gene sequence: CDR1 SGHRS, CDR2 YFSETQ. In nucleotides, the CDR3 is TGCGCCAGCAGCTTCTCGGGACAGCGTAATGAGCAGTTCTTC. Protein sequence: CASSFSGQRNEQFF.

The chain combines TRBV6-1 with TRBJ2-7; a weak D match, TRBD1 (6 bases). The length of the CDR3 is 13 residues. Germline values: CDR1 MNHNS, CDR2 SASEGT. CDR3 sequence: CALGAGSTYEQYF. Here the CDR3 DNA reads TGTGCTCTGGGGGCAGGATCAACCTACGAGCAGTACTTC.

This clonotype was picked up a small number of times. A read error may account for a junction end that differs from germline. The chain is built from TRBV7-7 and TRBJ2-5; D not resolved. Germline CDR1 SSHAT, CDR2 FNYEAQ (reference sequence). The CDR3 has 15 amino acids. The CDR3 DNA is TGTGCTAGCAGCTTAGAGTGGAACCCCCAAGAGACCCAGTACTTC. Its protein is CASSLEWNPQETQYF.

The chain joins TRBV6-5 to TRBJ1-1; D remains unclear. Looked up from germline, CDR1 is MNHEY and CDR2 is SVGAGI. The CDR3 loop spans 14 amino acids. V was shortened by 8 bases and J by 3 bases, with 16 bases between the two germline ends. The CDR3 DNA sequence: TGTGCCAGCTCCCTCGGAGGCGCATACACTGAAGCTTTCTTT. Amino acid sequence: CASSLGGAYTEAFF.